This T cell receptor beta chain stems from a study of CD8+CD57+ T cells in acquired aplastic anemia. Study-level background: Recorded DNA amounts for sorted CD4+ and CD8+ cells had an average of 3.2 ug.

Germline lookup yields CDR1 DFQATT and CDR2 SNEGSKA (reference sequence). The CDR3 runs to 14 residues. V lost 5 bases to trimming and J lost 6 bases; unmatched junction nucleotides: 7. Genomic DNA templated the TCR beta VDJ and CDR3 profiling. A single record per CDR3 protein comes from TCRdb applying MiXCR to the reads. The repertoire includes approximately 190,000 distinct CDR3 sequences, over 60% of them detected once, and roughly 50% sits in the top ten. The sequenced sample consisted of sorted CD4+, CD8+, or CD8+CD57+ T cells (not recorded which) from PBMCs. The rearrangement joins TRBV20-1 to TRBJ2-1; TRBD1 matches 10 bases. The TCR sequence derives from a human donor with severe aplastic anemia or a healthy control (not recorded which). The CDR3 protein is CSAVDRGLVNEQFF. The CDR3 DNA reads TGCAGTGCTGTCGACAGGGGGCTGGTCAATGAGCAGTTCTTC.